A selection of T cell receptor beta chains follows, all from one sample in a study of PD-L1 blockade in urothelial cancer. The assay was immunoSEQ multiplex PCR, and TCRdb's table has in-frame clones only and misses some. The profile covers 130,000 or so clones, with approximately 88% appearing a single time and 3.2% taken by the ten largest. Sequences were derived from PBMCs, sampled around atezolizumab (anti-PD-L1) treatment. These receptors all stem from a man in his forties or fifties with urothelial cancer. The CDR3 runs from the conserved cysteine through the conserved F or W.

CDR3 protein,V gene,J gene
CASSLRGYSNQPQHF,TRBV5-6,TRBJ1-5
CASSPQREGTDTQYF,TRBV19,TRBJ2-3
CSATGYNEQFF,TRBV20-1,TRBJ2-1
CASSQDNGLAGGQETQYF,TRBV4-2,TRBJ2-5
CASSLDLGANSPLHF,TRBV28,TRBJ1-6
CATSRDSSYNSPLHF,TRBV15,TRBJ1-6
CASSLGRAYEQYF,TRBV7-8,TRBJ2-7
CASSEPLSSGRVGGRNIQYF,TRBV6-1,TRBJ2-4
CASSLRGWETQYF,TRBV5-6,TRBJ2-5
CASSHVSSSSGEQYF,TRBV4-1,TRBJ2-7